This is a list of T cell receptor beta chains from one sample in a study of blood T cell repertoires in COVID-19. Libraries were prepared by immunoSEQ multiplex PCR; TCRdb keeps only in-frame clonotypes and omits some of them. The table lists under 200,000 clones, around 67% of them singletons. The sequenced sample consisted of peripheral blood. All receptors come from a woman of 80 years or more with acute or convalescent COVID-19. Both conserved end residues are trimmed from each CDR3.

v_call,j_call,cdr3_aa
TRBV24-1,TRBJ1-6,ATSDSRTDSPLH
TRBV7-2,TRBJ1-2,ASSQDTNYGYT
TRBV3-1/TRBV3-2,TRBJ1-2,ASSQVPSNYGYT
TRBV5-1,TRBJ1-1,ASSLDPGPDTEAF
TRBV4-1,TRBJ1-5,ASSRVLGTTYNQPQH
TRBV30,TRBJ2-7,AWMLGLAGDEQY
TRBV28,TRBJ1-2,ASSPSWTGGGYGYT
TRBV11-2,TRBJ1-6,ASSLDRQGDPYNSPLH
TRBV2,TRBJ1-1,ASNRGQAAEAF
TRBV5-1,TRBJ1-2,ASSLAGGLVDYGYT
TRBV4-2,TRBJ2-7,ASSQKGPEGGAYEQY
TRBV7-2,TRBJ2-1,ASRGREVNEQF
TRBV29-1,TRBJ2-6,SVEAGQGSSGANVLT
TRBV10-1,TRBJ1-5,ASRRNHSIRDREDQPQH
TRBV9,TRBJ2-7,ASSVGEHGAYEQY
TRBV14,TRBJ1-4,ASSQVGTLGEKLF
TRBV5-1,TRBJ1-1,ASSLAAGRNTEAF
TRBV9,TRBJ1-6,ASSSRTGGIYNSPLH
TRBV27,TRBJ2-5,ASREYQGPRGTQY
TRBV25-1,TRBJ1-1,ASSERGNTEAF
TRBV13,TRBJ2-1,ASSERTSGRAFEQF
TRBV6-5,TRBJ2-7,ASMWDREAYEQY
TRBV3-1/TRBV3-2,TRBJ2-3,ASSQGAGTFMGDTQY
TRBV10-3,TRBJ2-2,AISVQVGAGELF
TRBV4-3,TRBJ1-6,ASSQDRRGVYNSPLH
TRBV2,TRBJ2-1,ASRGTSSYNEQF
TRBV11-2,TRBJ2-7,ASSTPWLAGYEQY
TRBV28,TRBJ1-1,ASSQPGGTEAF
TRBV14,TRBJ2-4,ASSLGTSGRAKNIQY
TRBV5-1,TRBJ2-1,ASSTGQGESEQF
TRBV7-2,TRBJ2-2,ASSPQRGTGELF
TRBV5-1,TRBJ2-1,ASSLQGGLF
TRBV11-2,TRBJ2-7,ASGQYGGAEYEQY
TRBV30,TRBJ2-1,AWSPVDSDYNEQF
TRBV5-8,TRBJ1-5,ASSLGVSNQPQH
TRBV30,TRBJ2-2,AWTLRLNTGELF
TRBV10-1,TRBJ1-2,ASSPGQGSYGYT
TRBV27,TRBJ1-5,ASSFGNQPQH
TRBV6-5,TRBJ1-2,ASRDRVYGYT
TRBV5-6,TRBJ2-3,ASSLVSGTKPDTQY
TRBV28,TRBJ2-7,ASSTRRLAGGREQY
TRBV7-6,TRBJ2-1,ASSFGGPGLGGNEQF
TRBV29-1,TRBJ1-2,SVEWGGYTGIDYGYT